The 32 T cell receptor beta chains given below trace back to one sample, sequenced in a study of vaccination and CD4 T cells after COVID-19. Oncomine TCR Beta short-read sequencing was applied to DNA from cultured CD4+ T cells. TCRdb re-called the PCR reads with MiXCR, one entry per CDR3 protein. The sample has about 18,000 distinct CDR3 sequences, just over 70% seen once. This sample's treatment: approximately 9-day PBMC culture with coronavirus spike peptide pools or control peptides (ViraFEST assay). Their target antigens are unknown. The material sequenced was CD4+ T cells from blood, cultured in vitro. The receptors stem from a human donor who had recovered from COVID-19.

This clonotype was recorded only once. V usage is TRBV30 and J usage is TRBJ1-5; no reliable D call. The V end was cut by 4 bases, the J end by 0 bases, with 7 bases between. The CDR3 has 13 amino acids. Germline V lookup: CDR1 GTSNPN, CDR2 SVGIG (reference sequence). CDR3 sequence: CAWNRYSNQPQHF. DNA of the CDR3: TGTGCCTGGAATCGTTATAGCAATCAGCCCCAGCATTTT.

This clonotype was counted only a few times. The chain uses TRBV6-2 or TRBV6-3 and TRBJ1-1; D remains unclear. This CDR3 is 14 amino acids long. Germline-derived CDR1 and CDR2 are MNHEY and SVGEGT. V lost 2 bases and J 2 bases, leaving 9 bases between the germline ends. Here the CDR3 reads CASSYRGLNTEAFF. The CDR3, as DNA: TGTGCCAGCAGTTACCGAGGACTCAACACTGAAGCTTTCTTT.

V usage is TRBV11-2 and J usage is TRBJ2-7; 8 bases match TRBD1. Germline CDR1 reads SGHAT; CDR2 reads FQNNGV. The J segment lost 5 bases and the V segment lost 5 bases, leaving 5 bases of the junction unmatched. This CDR3 has 13 residues. As DNA, the CDR3 is TGTGCCAGCAGCCTGGACAGGGACCACGAGCAGTACTTC. It encodes CASSLDRDHEQYF. The variable domain in full, completed from reference TRBV11-2 and TRBJ2-7, reads EAGVAQSPRYKIIEKRQSVAFWCNPISGHATLYWYQQILGQGPKLLIQFQNNGVVDDSQLPKDRFSAERLKGVDSTLKIQPAKLEDSAVYLCASSLDRDHEQYFGPGTRLTVT.

The CDR3 nucleotides are TGTGCCAGCAGTACTCAGAACTACGAGCAGTACTTC. It encodes CASSTQNYEQYF. The V call is TRBV12-3 or TRBV12-4, the J call TRBJ2-7; no firm D call. This CDR3 comprises 12 residues. V lost 5 bases to trimming and J lost 3 bases, with 8 bases between them.

The chain employs TRBV7-2 and TRBJ2-3, with D unclear. The CDR3 is 12 residues long. The germline V and J ends were trimmed by 1 base and 10 bases, with 9 bases remaining between them. Germline assignment: CDR1 SGHTA and CDR2 FQGNSA. CDR3 sequence: CASSLDGSAQYF. DNA of the CDR3: TGTGCCAGCAGCTTAGACGGGTCGGCGCAGTATTTT.

The V and J genes are TRBV7-2 and TRBJ1-2; TRBD1 aligns across 7 bases. Germline CDR1 reads SGHTA; CDR2 reads FQGNSA. The CDR3 sequence is 14 residues long. Losses at the gene ends were 3 bases for V and 0 bases for J; bases not matched to a gene: 1. Written as DNA, the CDR3 is TGTGCCAGCAGCTTGGGGACAGCTAACTATGGCTACACCTTC. It translates to CASSLGTANYGYTF.

CDR3 amino acids: CASSITAGGGYGYTF. The DNA for the CDR3 is TGTGCCAGCAGTATCACCGCCGGCGGGGGCTATGGCTACACCTTC. This chain joins TRBV6-1 and TRBJ1-2, with D possibly being TRBD1 (5 bases). CDR1 and CDR2 from the germline V gene are MNHNS and SASEGT. Trimming pared 5 bases from V and 4 bases from J, leaving 17 bases between. The CDR3 has 15 residues.

The genes are TRBV12-3 or TRBV12-4 and TRBJ2-3; the match to TRBD1 covers 7 bases. This CDR3 comprises 15 residues. V was clipped by 4 bases and J by 2 bases; unmatched bases: 6. Here the CDR3 DNA reads TGTGCCAGCAGTTCAAGGACAGGAATCACAGATACGCAGTATTTT. It codes for CASSSRTGITDTQYF.

This clonotype was seen a few times. The chain recombines TRBV27 with TRBJ2-5, with 8 bases fitting TRBD2. The germline CDR1 and CDR2 sequences are MNHEY and SMNVEV (reference sequence). The CDR3 runs 16 residues. J gave up 1 base and V 5 bases, and 9 bases lay outside the gene matches. The CDR3 loop is CASSPRGGRGQETQYF. The CDR3 coding sequence is TGTGCCAGCAGTCCCCGGGGGGGGCGGGGCCAAGAGACCCAGTACTTC.

This clonotype has a single count. The V and J genes are TRBV6-1 and TRBJ1-2, with TRBD1 matching over 7 bases. CDR1 is MNHNS and CDR2 is SASEGT in the germline V gene. CDR3 length equals 14 residues. V shed 5 bases and J 3 bases; nucleotides not matched to a gene: 6. CDR3 sequence (DNA): TGTGCCAGCAGTAACAGGGGTGTAGACTATGGCTACACCTTC. It translates to CASSNRGVDYGYTF.

V usage is TRBV6-4 and J usage is TRBJ1-1; D unresolved. The V gene's germline CDR1 is MRHNA and CDR2 SNTAGT. V lost 5 bases, J lost 1 base, and 8 bases lay in between. This CDR3 has 13 amino acids. The chain's CDR3 is CASSPEENTEAFF. CDR3 coding DNA: TGTGCCAGCAGTCCCGAGGAGAACACTGAAGCTTTCTTT.

The J gene is TRBJ1-2, the V gene TRBV7-2; 7 nucleotides line up with TRBD1. The CDR3 contains 14 residues. CDR1 and CDR2 (germline): SGHTA, FQGNSA. The J segment lost 8 bases and the V segment lost 4 bases, leaving 10 bases of the junction unmatched. The DNA of the CDR3 is TGTGCCAGCAGCTCCGGGACAGCCCCAGGAGGCTACACCTTC. This sequence encodes CASSSGTAPGGYTF. Supplemented by reference TRBV7-2 and TRBJ1-2, the full variable domain reads GAGVSQSPSNKVTEKGKDVELRCDPISGHTALYWYRQSLGQGLEFLIYFQGNSAPDKSGLPSDRFSAERTGGSVSTLTIQRTQQEDSAVYLCASSSGTAPGGYTFGSGTRLTVV.

The gene calls are TRBV23-1 and TRBJ1-6; D is uncertain. TRBV23-1 is sorted into the ORF group, with uncertain function. The CDR3 totals 19 residues. Trimming took off 6 bases at V and 0 bases at J, with 21 bases between the two ends. The CDR3 spells CASSPRWSGMGSYNSPLHF. CDR3 DNA sequence: TGCGCCAGCAGCCCCCGGTGGAGTGGGATGGGCTCCTATAATTCACCCCTCCACTTT.

The CDR3 DNA sequence: TGTGCCAGCAGTTACTCCACAGGGCTCTATGGCTACACCTTC. Its protein product is CASSYSTGLYGYTF. V gene TRBV6-5 combines with J gene TRBJ1-2, with D perhaps matching TRBD1 (6 bases). The CDR3 totals 14 residues. Germline CDR1 MNHEY, CDR2 SVGAGI. V gave up 0 bases and J gave up 4 bases, with 9 bases separating them.

The V call is TRBV28, the J call TRBJ2-3, with 11 bases lining up with TRBD2. V dropped 5 bases and J dropped 2; count of bases not matched to a gene: 9. This CDR3 has 17 residues. CDR1 and CDR2 from the germline V gene are MDHEN and SYDVKM. The CDR3 coding sequence is TGTGCCAGCAGTCCCGGGACTAGCGGATTCTCCACAGATACGCAGTATTTT. The encoded protein is CASSPGTSGFSTDTQYF. Full variable domain (missing parts from reference TRBV28 and TRBJ2-3): DVKVTQSSRYLVKRTGEKVFLECVQDMDHENMFWYRQDPGLGLRLIYFSYDVKMKEKGDIPEGYSVSREKKERFSLILESASTNQTSMYLCASSPGTSGFSTDTQYFGPGTRLTVL.

In regard to this clonotype: Given the absence of the conserved phenylalanine or tryptophan at the CDR3 end, a read error is likely. The V call is TRBV10-3, the J call TRBJ1-2; D gene ambiguous. The CDR3 loop spans 13 amino acids. Between the trimmed V and J ends, which lost 4 bases and 1 base, there was a span of 7 bases. Germline V gives CDR1 ENHRY, CDR2 SYGVKD. The CDR3 reads CAISADHNYGYTL. CDR3 DNA: TGTGCCATCAGTGCGGACCATAACTATGGCTACACCCTC.

CDR3 sequence: CATSTPGQGFFEQYF. DNA for the CDR3: TGTGCCACCAGCACTCCGGGACAGGGATTCTTCGAGCAGTACTTC. This chain connects TRBV15 to TRBJ2-7; 9 nucleotides match TRBD1. This CDR3 has 15 residues. Per the germline V gene, CDR1 is LNHNV and CDR2 is YYDKDF (reference sequence). The trim removed 4 bases at V and 6 bases at J, leaving 10 bases unmatched.

The chain is built from TRBV27 and TRBJ1-1, with D unresolved. The length of the CDR3 is 17 residues. The germline CDR1 and CDR2 sequences are MNHEY and SMNVEV (reference sequence). Trimming stripped 6 bases from V and 4 bases from J, with 24 bases between. CDR3: CASSVNGEVTWGTEAFF. For the CDR3, the DNA is TGTGCCAGCAGCGTTAATGGGGAAGTGACTTGGGGCACTGAAGCTTTCTTT.

The rearrangement joins TRBV6-4 to TRBJ2-7; tentatively, D is TRBD1 or TRBD2 (6 bases each). This CDR3 comprises 14 residues. Per germline, CDR1 MRHNA and CDR2 SNTAGT. V lost 8 bases, J lost 2 bases, and 16 bases lay in between. In DNA, the CDR3 is TGTGCCAGCCGCCTTAGGGGGGTGGCCTACGAGCAGTACTTC. Its translation: CASRLRGVAYEQYF.

This sequence joins TRBV20-1 and TRBJ2-3; D is ambiguous. The germline V gene has CDR1 DFQATT and CDR2 SNEGSKA (reference sequence). Trimming cost V 3 bases and J 4 bases, with 5 bases left between them. The CDR3 has 11 residues. The CDR3 region has the DNA TGCAGTGCTAGGTTTGCAGATACGCAGTATTTT. Its protein is CSARFADTQYF.

This clonotype has a handful of counts. This chain joins TRBV19 and TRBJ1-2; 8 nucleotides agree with TRBD1. The CDR3 has 13 amino acids. Unmatched junction bases numbered 5, after V lost 10 bases and J lost 1 base. Germline V gene lookup returns CDR1 LNHDA and CDR2 SQIVND (reference sequence). This CDR3 reads CATRDRINYGYTF. CDR3 coding DNA: TGTGCCACCCGGGACAGGATTAACTATGGCTACACCTTC. Full variable domain (outside the CDR3, taken from reference TRBV19 and TRBJ1-2): DGGITQSPKYLFRKEGQNVTLSCEQNLNHDAMYWYRQDPGQGLRLIYYSQIVNDFQKGDIAEGYSVSREKKESFPLTVTSAQKNPTAFYLCATRDRINYGYTFGSGTRLTVV.

A single count supports this clonotype. The gene calls are TRBV29-1 and TRBJ1-5, with TRBD1 matching 11 bases. CDR3 length: 13 amino acids. J lost 5 bases, V lost 7 bases, and 4 bases had no gene match. The germline CDR1 and CDR2 sequences are SQVTM and ANQGSEA. CDR3 residues: CSAVGQGDQPQHF. In DNA form, the CDR3 reads TGCAGCGCCGTGGGACAGGGGGATCAGCCCCAGCATTTT.

The V and J genes are TRBV5-1 and TRBJ1-1, with 8 bases aligning to TRBD1. Per germline, CDR1 SGHRS and CDR2 YFSETQ. The V gene end was trimmed by 3 bases and the J gene end by 4 bases; junction bases not matched to a gene: 8. The CDR3 contains 15 residues. CDR3 sequence (DNA): TGCGCCAGCAGCTCCGCCGGGACAGGAGGCACTGAAGCTTTCTTT. This translates into CASSSAGTGGTEAFF.

This clonotype was observed a handful of times. The chain joins TRBV6-1 to TRBJ2-1; 7 bases agree with TRBD1. The germline V gene has CDR1 MNHNS and CDR2 SASEGT. The ends lost 6 bases at V and 6 bases at J; junction bases unmatched: 5. The CDR3 runs 13 residues. The CDR3 here is CASSPTGSNEQFF. DNA for the CDR3: TGTGCCAGCAGCCCGACAGGGAGCAATGAGCAGTTCTTC.

The chain recombines TRBV21-1 with TRBJ1-2; the table assigns TRBD1, which was not confirmed against the DNA. TRBV21-1 is a pseudogene segment. This CDR3 is built from 14 residues. The CDR3 region is CASSKVKQGDGYTF. The CDR3 bases are TGTGCCAGCAGCAAAGTAAAACAGGGTGATGGCTACACCTTC.

This chain connects TRBV6-1 to TRBJ2-2, with D tentatively TRBD2 (6 bases). In germline, CDR1 is MNHNS, CDR2 SASEGT. The CDR3 extends over 14 amino acids. Trimming shortened V by 3 bases and J by 7 bases, and 12 bases separated the two germline ends. As DNA, the CDR3 is TGTGCCAGCAGTGATCTTTCGGGGGTCGGGGAGCTGTTTTTT. This codes for CASSDLSGVGELFF.

The V gene is TRBV7-2, the J gene TRBJ1-5; no definite D call. The germline CDR1 and CDR2 sequences are SGHTA and FQGNSA. V lost 4 bases to trimming and J lost 6 bases, with 7 bases between them. This CDR3 spans 12 amino acids. The CDR3 sequence is CASSSPFQPQHF. The CDR3, as DNA: TGTGCCAGCAGCTCGCCGTTTCAGCCCCAGCATTTT.

The chain is built from TRBV6-2 or TRBV6-3 and TRBJ1-2; TRBD1 aligns across 9 bases. The ends lost 6 bases at V and 5 bases at J; junction bases unmatched: 4. The germline V gene has CDR1 MNHEY and CDR2 SVGEGT. CDR3 length: 13 residues. The CDR3 DNA follows: TGTGCCAGCAGCCGGGACAGGGTTTATGGCTACACCTTC. This gives the protein CASSRDRVYGYTF.

The V and J genes are TRBV6-5 and TRBJ2-3; D not certain. Per the germline V gene, CDR1 is MNHEY and CDR2 is SVGAGI. V was cut by 2 bases and J by 1 base, with 10 bases left in between. The CDR3 covers 15 residues. Here the CDR3 DNA reads TGTGCCAGCAGTTACGGGAAGGCTGGCACAGATACGCAGTATTTT. It translates to CASSYGKAGTDTQYF.

The table lists this clonotype with a few counts. The gene calls are TRBV7-2 and TRBJ1-2; 8 bases align to TRBD1. CDR3 length: 17 amino acids. CDR1 and CDR2 (germline): SGHTA, FQGNSA. The J segment lost 4 bases and the V segment lost 0 bases, leaving 10 bases of the junction unmatched. As DNA, the CDR3 is TGTGCCAGCAGCTTAGCAGGGGCAGGGGGCTGGAGCTATGGCTACACCTTC. It codes for CASSLAGAGGWSYGYTF.

This clonotype was counted only a few times. The chain carries TRBV7-2 and TRBJ2-3; TRBD2 matches 11 bases. The CDR3 has 19 amino acids. Germline V gene sequence: CDR1 SGHTA, CDR2 FQGNSA. With V trimmed by 3 bases and J by 1 base, 12 bases remained unmatched. The CDR3 here is CASSFVGLAAGNRTDTQYF. In nucleotides, the CDR3 is TGTGCCAGCAGCTTCGTGGGACTAGCGGCGGGAAATCGCACAGATACGCAGTATTTT.

This chain joins TRBV2 and TRBJ1-1, with D tentatively TRBD1 (5 bases). Germline assignment: CDR1 SNHLY and CDR2 FYNNEI. This CDR3 comprises 15 residues. The germline V and J ends were trimmed by 6 bases and 1 base, with 15 bases remaining between them. In DNA, the CDR3 is TGTGCCAGCAGCTCTCTTTTGGGACCGAACACTGAAGCTTTCTTT. This sequence encodes CASSSLLGPNTEAFF.